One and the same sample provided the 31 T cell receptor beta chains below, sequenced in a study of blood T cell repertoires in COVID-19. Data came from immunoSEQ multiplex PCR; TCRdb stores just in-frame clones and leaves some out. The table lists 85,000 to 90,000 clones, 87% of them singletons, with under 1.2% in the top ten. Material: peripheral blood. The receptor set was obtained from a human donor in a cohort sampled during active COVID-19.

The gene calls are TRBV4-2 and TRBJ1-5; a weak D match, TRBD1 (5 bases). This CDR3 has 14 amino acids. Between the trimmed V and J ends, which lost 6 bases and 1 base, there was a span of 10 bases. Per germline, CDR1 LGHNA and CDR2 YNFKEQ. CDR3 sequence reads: CASRKGESNQPQHF. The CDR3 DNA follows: TGTGCCAGCAGAAAAGGGGAAAGCAATCAGCCCCAGCATTTT.

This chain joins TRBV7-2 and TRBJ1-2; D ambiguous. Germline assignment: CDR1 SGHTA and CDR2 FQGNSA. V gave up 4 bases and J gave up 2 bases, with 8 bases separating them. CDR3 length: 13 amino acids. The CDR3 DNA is TGTGCCAGCAGCTCGGAGAGCAACTATGGCTACACCTTC. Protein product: CASSSESNYGYTF.

The CDR3: CASSFRGLGNTEAFF. The CDR3 nucleotides are TGTGCCAGCAGTTTCCGAGGGCTAGGGAACACTGAAGCTTTCTTT. The chain is built from TRBV28 and TRBJ1-1; D gene unclear. This CDR3 is 15 amino acids long. The V gene lost 3 bases and the J gene lost 1 base, with 12 bases spanning the gap. Per germline, CDR1 MDHEN and CDR2 SYDVKM.

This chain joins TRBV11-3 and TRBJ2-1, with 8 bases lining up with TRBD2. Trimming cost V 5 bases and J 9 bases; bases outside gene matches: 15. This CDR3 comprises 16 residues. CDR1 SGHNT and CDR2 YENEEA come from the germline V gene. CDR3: CASSPEASGRKSEQFF. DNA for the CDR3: TGTGCCAGCAGCCCCGAGGCCAGCGGGAGAAAAAGTGAGCAGTTCTTC. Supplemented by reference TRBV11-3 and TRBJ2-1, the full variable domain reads EAGVVQSPRYKIIEKKQPVAFWCNPISGHNTLYWYLQNLGQGPELLIRYENEEAVDDSQLPKDRFSAERLKGVDSTLKIQPAELGDSAVYLCASSPEASGRKSEQFFGPGTRLTVL.

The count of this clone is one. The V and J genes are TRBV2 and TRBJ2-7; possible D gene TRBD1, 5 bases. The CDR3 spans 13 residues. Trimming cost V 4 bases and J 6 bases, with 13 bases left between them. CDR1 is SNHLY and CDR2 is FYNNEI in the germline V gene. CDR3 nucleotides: TGTGCCAGCAGTGCCAACTATAGGGGCGAGCAGTACTTC. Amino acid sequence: CASSANYRGEQYF.

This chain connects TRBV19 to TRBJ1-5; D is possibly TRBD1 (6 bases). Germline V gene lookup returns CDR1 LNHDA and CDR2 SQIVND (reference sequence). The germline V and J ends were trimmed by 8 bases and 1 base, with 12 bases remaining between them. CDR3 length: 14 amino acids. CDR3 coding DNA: TGTGCCAGTTCCACAGGGTTGAGCAATCAGCCCCAGCATTTT. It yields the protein CASSTGLSNQPQHF.

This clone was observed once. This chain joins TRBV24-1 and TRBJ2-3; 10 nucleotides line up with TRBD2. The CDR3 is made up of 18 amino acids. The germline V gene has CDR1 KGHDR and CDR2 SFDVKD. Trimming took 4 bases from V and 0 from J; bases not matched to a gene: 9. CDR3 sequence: CATSDPPGLASSTDTQYF. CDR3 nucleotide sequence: TGTGCCACCAGTGACCCCCCGGGACTAGCGTCTAGCACAGATACGCAGTATTTT.

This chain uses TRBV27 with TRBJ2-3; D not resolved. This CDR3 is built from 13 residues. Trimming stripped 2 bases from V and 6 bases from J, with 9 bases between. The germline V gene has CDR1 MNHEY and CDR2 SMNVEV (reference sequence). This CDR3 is CASSLVYVDTQYF. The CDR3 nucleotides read TGTGCCAGCAGTTTAGTCTACGTGGATACGCAGTATTTT.

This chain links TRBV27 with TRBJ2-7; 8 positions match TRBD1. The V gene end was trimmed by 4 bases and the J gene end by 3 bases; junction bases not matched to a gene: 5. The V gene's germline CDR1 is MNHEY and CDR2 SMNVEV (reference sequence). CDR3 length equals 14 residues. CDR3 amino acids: CASSSIDRGYEQYF. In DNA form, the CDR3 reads TGTGCCAGCAGTTCAATAGACAGGGGCTACGAGCAGTACTTC.

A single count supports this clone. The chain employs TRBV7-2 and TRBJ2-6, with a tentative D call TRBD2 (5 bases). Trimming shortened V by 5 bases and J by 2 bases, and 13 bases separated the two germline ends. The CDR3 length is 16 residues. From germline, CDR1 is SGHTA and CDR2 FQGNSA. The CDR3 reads CASSPRTGTGANVLTF. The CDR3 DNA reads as TGTGCCAGCAGCCCGCGGACGGGAACTGGGGCCAACGTCCTGACTTTC.

The CDR3 sequence: CASSTGGWDTEAFF. The CDR3 DNA sequence: TGTGCCAGCAGTACAGGCGGATGGGACACTGAAGCTTTCTTT. The chain employs TRBV28 and TRBJ1-1, with D perhaps matching TRBD1 (5 bases). Germline CDR1 and CDR2: MDHEN and SYDVKM. The CDR3 has 14 residues. V was shortened by 5 bases and J by 3 bases, with 13 bases between the two germline ends.

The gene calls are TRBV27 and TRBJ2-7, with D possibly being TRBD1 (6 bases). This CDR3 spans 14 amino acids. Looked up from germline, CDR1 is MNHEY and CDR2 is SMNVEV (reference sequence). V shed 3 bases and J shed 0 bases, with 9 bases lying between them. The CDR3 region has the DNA TGTGCCAGCAGTTTTCAGACAGGCTCCTACGAGCAGTACTTC. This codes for CASSFQTGSYEQYF.

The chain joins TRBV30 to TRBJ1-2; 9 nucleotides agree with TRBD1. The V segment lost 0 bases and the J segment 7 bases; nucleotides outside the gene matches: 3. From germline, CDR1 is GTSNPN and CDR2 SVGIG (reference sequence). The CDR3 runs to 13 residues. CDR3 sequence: CAWSVMTGGGYTF. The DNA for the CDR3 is TGTGCCTGGAGTGTCATGACAGGGGGTGGCTACACCTTC.

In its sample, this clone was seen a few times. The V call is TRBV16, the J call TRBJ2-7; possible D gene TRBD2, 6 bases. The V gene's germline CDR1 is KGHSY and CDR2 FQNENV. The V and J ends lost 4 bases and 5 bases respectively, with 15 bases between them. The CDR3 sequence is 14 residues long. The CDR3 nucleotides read TGTGCCAGCAGCCGGGCTGGGGGAGGTGACGAGCAGTACTTC. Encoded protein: CASSRAGGGDEQYF.

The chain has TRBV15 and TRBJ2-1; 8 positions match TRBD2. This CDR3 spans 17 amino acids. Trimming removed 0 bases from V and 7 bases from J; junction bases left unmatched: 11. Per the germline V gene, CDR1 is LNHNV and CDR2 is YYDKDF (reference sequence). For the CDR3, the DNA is TGTGCCACCAGCAGAGATCCGGGGACTAGAGGGAATAATGAGCAGTTCTTC. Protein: CATSRDPGTRGNNEQFF.

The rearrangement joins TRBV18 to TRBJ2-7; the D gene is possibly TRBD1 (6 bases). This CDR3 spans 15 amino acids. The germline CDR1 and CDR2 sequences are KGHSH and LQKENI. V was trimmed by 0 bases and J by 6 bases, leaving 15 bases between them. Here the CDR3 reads CASSPPVQGSPEQYF. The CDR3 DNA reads TGTGCCAGCTCACCACCGGTCCAGGGGTCCCCCGAGCAGTACTTC.

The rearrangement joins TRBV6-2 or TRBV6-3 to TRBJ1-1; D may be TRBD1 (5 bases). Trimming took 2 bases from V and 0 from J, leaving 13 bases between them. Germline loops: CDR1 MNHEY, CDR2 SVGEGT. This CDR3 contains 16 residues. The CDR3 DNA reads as TGTGCCAGCAGTTACCCCAGGGTCACTATGAACACTGAAGCTTTCTTT. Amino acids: CASSYPRVTMNTEAFF.

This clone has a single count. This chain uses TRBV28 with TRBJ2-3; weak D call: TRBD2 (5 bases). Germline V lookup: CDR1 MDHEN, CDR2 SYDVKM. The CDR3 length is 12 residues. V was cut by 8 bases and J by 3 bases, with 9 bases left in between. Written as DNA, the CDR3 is TGTGCCAGCGGGAGATTGACAGATACGCAGTATTTT. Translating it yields CASGRLTDTQYF.

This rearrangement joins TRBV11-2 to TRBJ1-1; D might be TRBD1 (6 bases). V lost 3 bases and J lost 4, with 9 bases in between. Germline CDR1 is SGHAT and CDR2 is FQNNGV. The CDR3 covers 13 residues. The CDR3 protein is CASSLGGPTEAFF. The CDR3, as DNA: TGTGCCAGCAGCTTGGGGGGGCCCACTGAAGCTTTCTTT.

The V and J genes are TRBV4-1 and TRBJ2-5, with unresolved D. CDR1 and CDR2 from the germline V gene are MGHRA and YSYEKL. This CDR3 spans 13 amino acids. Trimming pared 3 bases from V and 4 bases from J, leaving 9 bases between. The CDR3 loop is CASSQASRETQYF. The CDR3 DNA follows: TGCGCCAGCAGCCAGGCCTCCAGAGAGACCCAGTACTTC.

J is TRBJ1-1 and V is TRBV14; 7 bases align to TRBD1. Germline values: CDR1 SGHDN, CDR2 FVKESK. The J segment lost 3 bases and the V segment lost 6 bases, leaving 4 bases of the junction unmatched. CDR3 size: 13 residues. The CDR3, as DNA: TGTGCCAGCAGAAGGGGGCTGGACACTGAAGCTTTCTTT. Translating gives CASRRGLDTEAFF.

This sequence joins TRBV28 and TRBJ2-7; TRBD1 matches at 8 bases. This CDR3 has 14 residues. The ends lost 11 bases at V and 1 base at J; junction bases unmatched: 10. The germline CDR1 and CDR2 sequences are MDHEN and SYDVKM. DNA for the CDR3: TGTGCCGGCACCTCAGGGGGCGCATCCTACGAGCAGTACTTC. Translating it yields CAGTSGGASYEQYF.

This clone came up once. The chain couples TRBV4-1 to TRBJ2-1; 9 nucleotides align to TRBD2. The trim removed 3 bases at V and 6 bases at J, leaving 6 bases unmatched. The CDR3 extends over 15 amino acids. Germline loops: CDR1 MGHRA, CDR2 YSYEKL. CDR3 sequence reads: CASSHPGLAINEQFF. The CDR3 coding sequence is TGCGCCAGCAGCCATCCGGGACTAGCCATCAATGAGCAGTTCTTC.

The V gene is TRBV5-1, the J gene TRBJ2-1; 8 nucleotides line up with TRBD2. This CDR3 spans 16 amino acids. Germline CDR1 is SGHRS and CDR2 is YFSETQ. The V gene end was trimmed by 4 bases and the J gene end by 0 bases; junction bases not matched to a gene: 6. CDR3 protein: CASSPGGQSSYNEQFF. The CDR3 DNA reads TGCGCCAGCAGCCCGGGGGGGCAGAGCTCCTACAATGAGCAGTTCTTC.

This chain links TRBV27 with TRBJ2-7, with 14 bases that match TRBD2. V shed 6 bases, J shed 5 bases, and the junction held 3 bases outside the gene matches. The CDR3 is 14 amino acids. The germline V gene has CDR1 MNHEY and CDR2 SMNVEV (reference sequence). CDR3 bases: TGTGCCAGCAGGGGACTAGCGGGAGTCAACGAGCAGTACTTC. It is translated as CASRGLAGVNEQYF.

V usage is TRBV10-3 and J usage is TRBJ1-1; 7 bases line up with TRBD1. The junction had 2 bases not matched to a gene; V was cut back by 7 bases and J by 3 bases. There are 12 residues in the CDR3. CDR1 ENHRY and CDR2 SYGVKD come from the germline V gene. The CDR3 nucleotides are TGTGCCATCAAGGGACAGTACACTGAAGCTTTCTTT. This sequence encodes CAIKGQYTEAFF.

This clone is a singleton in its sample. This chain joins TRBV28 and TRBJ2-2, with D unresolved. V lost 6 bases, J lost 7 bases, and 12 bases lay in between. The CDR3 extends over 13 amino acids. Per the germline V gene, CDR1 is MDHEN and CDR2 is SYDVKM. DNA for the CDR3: TGTGCCAGCAGGGCCCCTGGGCTCGGGGAGCTGTTTTTT. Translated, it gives CASRAPGLGELFF.

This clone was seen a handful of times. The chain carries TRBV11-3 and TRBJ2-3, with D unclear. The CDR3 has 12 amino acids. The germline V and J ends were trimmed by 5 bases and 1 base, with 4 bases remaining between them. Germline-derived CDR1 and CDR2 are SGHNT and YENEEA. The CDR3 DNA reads TGTGCCAGCAGCACTCGCACAGATACGCAGTATTTT. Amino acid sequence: CASSTRTDTQYF.

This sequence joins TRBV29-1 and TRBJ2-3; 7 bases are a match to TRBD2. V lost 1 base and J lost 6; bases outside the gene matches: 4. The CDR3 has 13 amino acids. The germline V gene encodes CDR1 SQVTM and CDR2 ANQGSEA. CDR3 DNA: TGCAGCGTTGAAGGACTAGCAACCGATACGCAGTATTTT. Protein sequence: CSVEGLATDTQYF.

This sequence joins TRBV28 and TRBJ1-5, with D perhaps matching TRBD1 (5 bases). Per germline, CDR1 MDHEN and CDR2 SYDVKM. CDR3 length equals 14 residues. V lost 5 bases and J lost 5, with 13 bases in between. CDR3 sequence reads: CASSRPGYYQPQHF. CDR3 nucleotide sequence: TGTGCCAGCAGTCGTCCAGGGTACTATCAGCCCCAGCATTTT. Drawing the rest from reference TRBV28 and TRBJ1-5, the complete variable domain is DVKVTQSSRYLVKRTGEKVFLECVQDMDHENMFWYRQDPGLGLRLIYFSYDVKMKEKGDIPEGYSVSREKKERFSLILESASTNQTSMYLCASSRPGYYQPQHFGDGTRLSIL.

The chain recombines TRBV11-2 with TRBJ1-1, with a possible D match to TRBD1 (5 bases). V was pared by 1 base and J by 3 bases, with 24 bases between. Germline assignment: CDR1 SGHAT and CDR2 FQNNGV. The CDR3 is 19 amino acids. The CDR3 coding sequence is TGTGCCAGCAGCTTAGTTGGGGTAAGGGGCCTAGCGACGGACACTGAAGCTTTCTTT. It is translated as CASSLVGVRGLATDTEAFF.